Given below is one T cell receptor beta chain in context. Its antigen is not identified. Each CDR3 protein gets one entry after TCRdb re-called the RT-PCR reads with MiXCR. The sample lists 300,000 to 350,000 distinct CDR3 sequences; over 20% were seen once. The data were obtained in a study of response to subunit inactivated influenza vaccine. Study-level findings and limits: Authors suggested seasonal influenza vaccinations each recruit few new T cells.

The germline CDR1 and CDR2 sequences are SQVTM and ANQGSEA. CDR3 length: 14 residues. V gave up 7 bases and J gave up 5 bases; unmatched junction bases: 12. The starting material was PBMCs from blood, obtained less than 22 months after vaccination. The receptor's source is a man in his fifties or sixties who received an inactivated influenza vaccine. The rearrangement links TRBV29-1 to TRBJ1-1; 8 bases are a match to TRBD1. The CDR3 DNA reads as TGCAGCGCGCGCGGACAGGGAAAAGGTACTGAAGCTTTCTTT. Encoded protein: CSARGQGKGTEAFF.